The entry below gives a single T cell receptor (beta chain) sequence along with its context. This clonotype was recorded many times. No antigen is known for it. No base quality values were provided; no much bigger clone lies one nucleotide off. This sample is drawn from a study of T-cell reconstitution after alpha-beta-depleted transplantation in children (dated by TCRdb to about 2016). Study-level background: Using TCR repertoire profiling, the study followed T-cell immune reconstitution in a quantitative way in children after TCRalphabeta/CD19-depleted allogeneic hematopoietic cell transplantation.

Libraries came from PCR. The reads were generated on an Illumina HiSeq 2500. TCR library preparation used molecular barcoding, with unique molecular identifiers applied to normalize quantification of the TCRbeta repertoire. TCRdb itself trimmed the public reads at Q25 with fastp, ran MiXCR and retained productive beta chains. Records with the same CDR3 protein are collapsed into one entry carrying the most frequent genes and DNA. The sample profile shows some 70,000 distinct CDR3 sequences; just under 7.5% of them were found once. The ten top clones hold approximately 2.4% of the sample. The CDR3 covers 13 residues, taking in both the cysteine and the phenylalanine. The kept DNA is CDR3 alone, 39 bases in frame from the first base. Trimming takes 6 bases from V and 6 bases from J, and the germline ends sit 17 bases apart. CDR1 and CDR2 are read off the germline V gene as SQVTM and ANQGSEA.

Source: PBMCs from the stem cell graft donor, taken from the stem cell graft. The sequence links TRBV29-1 to TRBJ1-2, with TRBD1 tentatively as D gene (6 bases match). The sequence was obtained from a human donor who donated a stem cell graft to a child with acute lymphoblastic leukemia. The CDR3 is CSVDRGGQNGYTF. The DNA reads TGCAGCGTAGATAGGGGAGGACAGAATGGCTACACCTTC.